The 10 T cell receptor beta chains in this list originate from one sample, sequenced in a study of T cell repertoires in cytomegalovirus infection. TCRdb reprocessed the reads with MiXCR, giving one entry per CDR3 protein. Among a few hundred thousand distinct CDR3 sequences, 26% were seen once, and the ten largest hold roughly an eighth. Sequencing was performed on PBMCs. These receptors were collected from a human donor in good health (CMV status not recorded). Some clones in this sample may be carry-over from other donors' samples.

The table lists this clonotype with a few counts. The V gene is TRBV11-2, the J gene TRBJ2-3; no reliable D call. The V and J ends lost 7 bases and 1 base respectively, with 21 bases between them. The CDR3 runs to 17 residues. The V gene's germline CDR1 is SGHAT and CDR2 FQNNGV. CDR3 protein: CASTPWPRGSRTDTQYF. The CDR3 nucleotides are TGTGCCAGCACCCCTTGGCCTCGCGGATCCCGCACAGATACGCAGTATTTT.

This sequence joins TRBV28 and TRBJ1-2; TRBD1 matches 8 bases. Losses at the gene ends were 7 bases for V and 5 bases for J; bases not matched to a gene: 9. CDR1 and CDR2 from the germline V gene are MDHEN and SYDVKM. The CDR3 covers 14 residues. The CDR3 bases are TGTGCCAGCAATTTTCAGGGGGCGGCGTATGGCTACACCTTC. Translated: CASNFQGAAYGYTF.

This clonotype was seen a few times. The rearrangement uses TRBV28 and TRBJ1-2, with D perhaps matching TRBD1 (5 bases). The germline V and J ends were trimmed by 2 bases and 6 bases, with 13 bases remaining between them. Germline assignment: CDR1 MDHEN and CDR2 SYDVKM. This CDR3 contains 14 residues. This CDR3 reads CASSLPRDVDGYTF. Written as DNA, the CDR3 is TGTGCCAGCAGTTTACCCCGGGACGTAGATGGCTACACCTTC.

This clonotype came up many times. The chain recombines TRBV7-8 with TRBJ1-1; D is uncertain. CDR1 and CDR2 (germline): SGHVS, FQNEAQ. The CDR3 consists of 14 residues. The V gene lost 5 bases and the J gene lost 1 base, with 11 bases spanning the gap. The CDR3 protein is CASSHTLQNTEAFF. The CDR3 DNA reads as TGTGCCAGCAGCCATACACTCCAGAACACTGAAGCTTTCTTT.

The chain carries TRBV6-2 or TRBV6-3 and TRBJ2-1, with a weak D call TRBD2 (5 bases). V lost 4 bases and J lost 9, with 13 bases in between. CDR1 and CDR2 from the germline V gene are MNHEY and SVGEGT. CDR3 length equals 13 residues. The CDR3 loop reads CASSFWGVPEQFF. For the CDR3, the DNA is TGTGCCAGCAGTTTCTGGGGAGTCCCTGAGCAGTTCTTC.

This clonotype has a handful of counts. The J gene is TRBJ1-1, the V gene TRBV7-8, with D possibly matching TRBD1 (5 bases). Germline V gene sequence: CDR1 SGHVS, CDR2 FQNEAQ. CDR3 length: 15 residues. Trimming cost V 1 base and J 2 bases, with 11 bases left between them. CDR3 in DNA: TGTGCCAGCAGCTTAGGACAGTTCACTAACACTGAAGCTTTCTTT. Protein product: CASSLGQFTNTEAFF. Variable domain in full (rest from reference TRBV7-8 and TRBJ1-1): GAGVSQSPRYKVAKRGQDVALRCDPISGHVSLFWYQQALGQGPEFLTYFQNEAQLDKSGLPSDRFFAERPEGSVSTLKIQRTQQEDSAVYLCASSLGQFTNTEAFFGQGTRLTVV.

This clonotype was seen a few times. V is TRBV27 and J is TRBJ2-1, with TRBD2 matching over 9 bases. This CDR3 contains 17 residues. Germline lookup yields CDR1 MNHEY and CDR2 SMNVEV (reference sequence). J was trimmed by 1 base and V by 4 bases; bases with no gene match: 8. The CDR3 protein is CASSSLDSGSSYNEQFF. The CDR3 DNA is TGTGCCAGCAGTTCCCTGGATAGCGGGAGTTCCTACAATGAGCAGTTCTTC.

V gene TRBV28 combines with J gene TRBJ1-1; no firm D call. CDR1 is MDHEN, CDR2 SYDVKM, per germline. Trimming left V 7 bases short and J 9 bases short, with 12 bases between. The CDR3 extends over 11 amino acids. The chain's CDR3 is CASTATNKAFF. The CDR3 nucleotides read TGTGCCAGCACCGCGACCAACAAAGCTTTCTTT.

V gene TRBV28 combines with J gene TRBJ1-1; 7 bases are shared with TRBD1. V dropped 5 bases and J dropped 11; count of bases not matched to a gene: 14. CDR3 length: 14 amino acids. Germline assignment: CDR1 MDHEN and CDR2 SYDVKM. CDR3 sequence reads: CASSPTGSWRGAFF. Here the CDR3 DNA reads TGTGCCAGCAGTCCGACAGGGTCCTGGAGGGGGGCTTTCTTT.

This sequence joins TRBV7-2 and TRBJ1-1; tentative D call: TRBD1 (6 bases). This CDR3 has 15 amino acids. Per germline, CDR1 SGHTA and CDR2 FQGNSA. Trimming stripped 0 bases from V and 5 bases from J, with 13 bases between. The CDR3 is CASSLATGWGTEAFF. The CDR3 DNA is TGTGCCAGCAGCTTAGCTACAGGGTGGGGAACTGAAGCTTTCTTT.